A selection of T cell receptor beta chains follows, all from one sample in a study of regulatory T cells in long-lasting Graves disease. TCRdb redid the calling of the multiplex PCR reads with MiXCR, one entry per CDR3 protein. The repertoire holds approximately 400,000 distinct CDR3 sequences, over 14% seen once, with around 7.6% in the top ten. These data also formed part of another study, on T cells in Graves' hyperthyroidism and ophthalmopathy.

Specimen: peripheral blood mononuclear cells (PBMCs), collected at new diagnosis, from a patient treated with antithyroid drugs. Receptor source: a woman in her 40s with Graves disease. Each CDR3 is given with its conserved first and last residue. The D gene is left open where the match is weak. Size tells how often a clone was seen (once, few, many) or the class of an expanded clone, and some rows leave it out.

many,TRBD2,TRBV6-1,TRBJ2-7,TGTGCCAGCAGTCGTACGGCTGGGACTAGCGGGAGAAGTTACGAGCAGTACTTC,CASSRTAGTSGRSYEQYF
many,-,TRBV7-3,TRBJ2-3,TGTGCCAGCAGCTTAAGTCCCACTGATACGCAGTATTTT,CASSLSPTDTQYF
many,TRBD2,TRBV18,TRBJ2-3,TGTGCCAGCTCACCACGGGGACTAGCGTACACAGATACGCAGTATTTT,CASSPRGLAYTDTQYF
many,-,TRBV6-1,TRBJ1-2,TGTGCCAGCAGTGAAGCAACCCATGCTAACTATGGCTACACCTTC,CASSEATHANYGYTF
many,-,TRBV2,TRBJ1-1,TGTGCCAGCCCGGGTCCTGAAGCTTTCTTT,CASPGPEAFF
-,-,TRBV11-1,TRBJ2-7,TGTGCCAGCAGCCAAGAATGGAACGGCGCATACGAGCAGTACTTC,CASSQEWNGAYEQYF
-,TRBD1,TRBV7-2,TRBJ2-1,TGTGCCAGCAGCCCCCGGACAGGGAATGAGCAGTTCTTC,CASSPRTGNEQFF
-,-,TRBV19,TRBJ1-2,TGTGCCAGTAGTCCGGCGACATCATACTATGGCTACACCTTC,CASSPATSYYGYTF
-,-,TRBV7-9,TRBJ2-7,TGTGCCAGCAGCCCCGGGAGACAGGGCGCCTACGAGCAGTACTTC,CASSPGRQGAYEQYF
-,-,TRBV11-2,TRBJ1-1,TGTGCCAGCAGCTTGGGGCTTCGGCGGGCGAACACTGAAGCTTTCTTT,CASSLGLRRANTEAFF
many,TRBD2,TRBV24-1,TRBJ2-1,TGTGCCACCAGTCTCGCCGGGACTAGCGCTTTTGGGGAGCAGTTCTTC,CATSLAGTSAFGEQFF
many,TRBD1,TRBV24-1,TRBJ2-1,TGTGCCACCAGTGACGACAGGGGATTCGACAATGAGCAGTTCTTC,CATSDDRGFDNEQFF
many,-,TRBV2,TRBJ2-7,TGTGCCAGCAGTGGGAGACAGCGTCCCTACGAGCAGTACTTC,CASSGRQRPYEQYF
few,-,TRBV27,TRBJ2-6,TGTGCCAGCAGGACAGTACGTGGGGCCAACGTCCTGACTTTC,CASRTVRGANVLTF
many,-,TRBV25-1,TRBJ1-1,TGTGCCAGCAGTGAAGGGGACCGTCGGAACACTGAAGCTTTCTTT,CASSEGDRRNTEAFF
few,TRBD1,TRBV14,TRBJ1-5,TGTGCCAGCAGTCATGACAGGGGGCGAGCGGATAGCAATCAGCCCCAGCATTTT,CASSHDRGRADSNQPQHF
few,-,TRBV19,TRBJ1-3,TGTGCCAGTAGTATACTATACTCTGGAAACACCATATATTTT,CASSILYSGNTIYF